This T cell receptor beta chain came from a study of control samples from healthy donors and cancer patients. Assay: immunoSEQ multiplex PCR; the TCRdb copy retains only in-frame clones and omits some. The sample consists of over 200,000 clones, almost 85% of them appearing once. This clone has more than one count but fewer than ten. The CDR3 runs 13 residues. The germline CDR1 and CDR2 sequences are SGHRS and YFSETQ. The V end lost 2 bases, the J end lost 5 bases, and 10 bases lay between the germline ends. Input material: PBMCs. The gene calls are TRBV5-1 and TRBJ1-1; D perhaps matches TRBD1 (6 bases). This sequence was found in a woman aged 60-70 years with lung cancer. The CDR3 nucleotides read TGCGCCAGCAGCTTCGGGGGCGAGACTGAAGCTTTCTTT. The encoded protein is CASSFGGETEAFF. Variable domain in full (rest from reference TRBV5-1 and TRBJ1-1): KAGVTQTPRYLIKTRGQQVTLSCSPISGHRSVSWYQQTPGQGLQFLFEYFSETQRNKGNFPGRFSGRQFSNSRSEMNVSTLELGDSALYLCASSFGGETEAFFGQGTRLTVV.